These 2 T cell receptor beta chains originate from one sample sequenced in a study of early T cells in non-severe SARS-CoV-2 infection. TCRdb independently ran MiXCR on the 5' RACE reads; one entry per CDR3 protein. Found here are 50,000 to 65,000 distinct CDR3 sequences, around 10% of them singletons; the top ten hold around 17%. The specimen was whole blood. The receptor set was obtained from an adult who was a healthcare worker with PCR-confirmed SARS-CoV-2 infection or an uninfected control (not recorded which).

The chain carries TRBV4-1 and TRBJ2-1; 10 bases map to TRBD1. Germline values: CDR1 MGHRA, CDR2 YSYEKL. The CDR3 totals 16 residues. The V segment lost 1 base and the J segment 4 bases; nucleotides outside the gene matches: 4. CDR3 bases: TGCGCCAGCAGCCAAGGACAGGGGGCCCCGTACAATGAGCAGTTCTTC. It yields the protein CASSQGQGAPYNEQFF.

This clonotype was counted a few times. V and J are TRBV7-2 and TRBJ2-4, with TRBD2 matching 8 bases. CDR3 length: 14 residues. V was clipped by 6 bases and J by 4 bases; unmatched bases: 5. Germline lookup yields CDR1 SGHTA and CDR2 FQGNSA. CDR3 DNA sequence: TGTGCCAGCAGTTCTAGCGGGCTTAAAAACATTCAGTACTTC. Translated, it gives CASSSSGLKNIQYF.